This T cell receptor (beta chain) was retrieved from a study of PD-L1 blockade in urothelial cancer. Assay used: immunoSEQ multiplex PCR; TCRdb lists only in-frame clones, some missing. The sample lists approximately 70,000 clones, about 89% occurring once. Samples spanned pretreatment and treatment, with 1 to 8 time points per patient. The CDR3 has 15 residues. Germline assignment: CDR1 MNHNY and CDR2 SVGAGI (reference sequence). After removal of 5 bases from V and 7 bases from J, the junction contained 7 bases not matched to a gene. The sequence derives from a man between 60 and 75 years old with urothelial cancer. The rearrangement joins TRBV6-6 to TRBJ2-1; 11 bases line up with TRBD1. The specimen comprised PBMCs, sampled around atezolizumab (anti-PD-L1) treatment. CDR3 nucleotide sequence: TGTGCCAGCAGTCCCGGACAGGGGGCGAGAAATGAGCAGTTCTTC. This encodes CASSPGQGARNEQFF.